The rows below give T cell receptor beta chains drawn from one sample of a study of blood T cell repertoires in COVID-19. Profiled with immunoSEQ multiplex PCR; TCRdb holds only in-frame clones, not every one. This table holds under 200,000 clones, 86% found once. Sequenced sample: peripheral blood. These TCRs come from a woman in her sixties with COVID-19, enrolled during active disease. The CDR3 runs from the conserved cysteine through the conserved F or W. D genes are given only for firm matches. Expanded clones are given a class, and other clones once, few, many or no size at all.

j_call | clone_size | v_call | d_call | cdr3_nt | cdr3_aa
TRBJ2-1 | - | TRBV20-1 | - | TGCAGTGCTAGAGCCTCGAATGAGCAGTTCTTC | CSARASNEQFF
TRBJ2-1 | - | TRBV24-1 | - | TGTGCCACCAGTGATCATCCTTCCAGCTCCTACAATGAGCAGTTCTTC | CATSDHPSSSYNEQFF
TRBJ1-5 | - | TRBV11-3 | - | TGTGCCAGCAGCTTACGGGGGGACGCGGTATACCATAGCAATCAGCCCCAGCATTTT | CASSLRGDAVYHSNQPQHF
TRBJ2-6 | - | TRBV7-7 | - | TGTGCTAGCAGCTTAGGTGGAGGGACTGGGGCCAACGTCCTGACTTTC | CASSLGGGTGANVLTF
TRBJ1-4 | - | TRBV5-1 | TRBD1 | TGCGCCAGCAGCTTGGCTCAGGGGGCGTTGGCTAATGAAAAACTGTTTTTT | CASSLAQGALANEKLFF
TRBJ1-3 | - | TRBV6-1 | - | TGTGCCAGCAGGGAACAAAAGGCCGGGGTTCATATACCTGGAAACACCATATATTTT | CASREQKAGVHIPGNTIYF
TRBJ2-2 | once | TRBV28 | - | TGTGCCAGCAGTTCCGGCAGGGGTACCGGGGAGCTGTTTTTT | CASSSGRGTGELFF
TRBJ2-1 | once | TRBV14 | - | TGTGCCAGCAGCCAAGGAGTATGGCAGGGTGGGAACAATGAGCAGTTCTTC | CASSQGVWQGGNNEQFF
TRBJ1-2 | - | TRBV6-1 | - | TGTGCCAGCAGTGAATCTCTTACGAAAGCAGGGAACTATGGCTACACCTTC | CASSESLTKAGNYGYTF
TRBJ1-2 | once | TRBV6-5 | TRBD1 | TGTGCCAGCAGTTCGACAGGGGCCGGATATGGCTACACCTTC | CASSSTGAGYGYTF
TRBJ1-5 | - | TRBV6-2/TRBV6-3 | - | TGTGCCAGCAGTTTGGGCCTCGGCAATCAGCCCCAGCATTTT | CASSLGLGNQPQHF
TRBJ1-4 | - | TRBV5-1 | TRBD1 | TGCGCCAGCAGCTTGGGGCAGGGGGATGAAAAACTGTTTTTT | CASSLGQGDEKLFF
TRBJ2-1 | - | TRBV6-2/TRBV6-3 | - | TGTGCCAGCAGTTACGGGGCAGCCTACAATGAGCAGTTCTTC | CASSYGAAYNEQFF
TRBJ1-5 | - | TRBV30 | TRBD1 | TGTGCCTGGAGTGTGGGTCAGGGGGGCAATCAGCCCCAGCATTTT | CAWSVGQGGNQPQHF
TRBJ1-1 | - | TRBV7-8 | - | TGTGCCAGCAGCGTGGGACTGCGGAACACTGAAGCTTTCTTT | CASSVGLRNTEAFF
TRBJ2-7 | - | TRBV6-5 | TRBD2 | TGTGCCACCCGGACTAGCGCCTCATACGAGCAGTACTTC | CATRTSASYEQYF
TRBJ1-1 | once | TRBV28 | - | TGTGCCAGCTCACCTCGGGACAACTCGGCCACTGAAGCTTTCTTT | CASSPRDNSATEAFF
TRBJ1-2 | - | TRBV12-3/TRBV12-4 | - | TGTGCCAGCAGTGTACAAATCTATGGCTACACCTTC | CASSVQIYGYTF
TRBJ2-7 | - | TRBV6-2/TRBV6-3 | - | TGTGCCAGCAGTTACTCCACAGTGAGTAGTGACGAGCAGTACTTC | CASSYSTVSSDEQYF
TRBJ2-5 | - | TRBV28 | TRBD2 | TGTGCCAGCAGTTTTAGTCCCTTGACTAGCGGGACGCAAGAGACCCAGTACTTC | CASSFSPLTSGTQETQYF
TRBJ1-1 | - | TRBV28 | - | TGTGCCAGCAGTTTAAGTTCGGGGCAGGGGTCAAAAGCTTTCTTT | CASSLSSGQGSKAFF
TRBJ1-6 | once | TRBV7-2 | - | TGTGCCAGCAGCCCCCAAACAGACCATAATTCACCCCTCCACTTT | CASSPQTDHNSPLHF
TRBJ1-2 | few | TRBV10-3 | - | TGTGCCATCAGTGAGTCGAGCGATGCGGGGCGAGACTATGGCTACACCTTC | CAISESSDAGRDYGYTF
TRBJ2-3 | - | TRBV6-4 | TRBD2 | TGTGCCAGCAGCCCCGGGACTAGCGGGAGGGCCTTTCGAGATACGCAGTATTTT | CASSPGTSGRAFRDTQYF
TRBJ1-5 | once | TRBV18 | TRBD1 | TGTGCCAGCTCACCACGGGACAGGGGACAAGATCAGCCCCAGCATTTT | CASSPRDRGQDQPQHF
TRBJ1-1 | - | TRBV9 | TRBD1 | TGTGCCAGCAGCACCCAATCGACAGGGTTCACTGAAGCTTTCTTT | CASSTQSTGFTEAFF
TRBJ2-7 | - | TRBV3-1/TRBV3-2 | TRBD2 | TGTGCCAGCAGCATAACTAGCGGGAGCTCCTACGAGCAGTACTTC | CASSITSGSSYEQYF
TRBJ1-2 | - | TRBV6-1 | - | TGTGCCAGCAGTGATGATCGTGTCAGTGGCTACACCTTC | CASSDDRVSGYTF
TRBJ1-5 | - | TRBV6-5 | TRBD1 | TGTGCCAGCGCAAAACAGGGGGCAATTCAGCCCCAGCATTTT | CASAKQGAIQPQHF
TRBJ2-5 | - | TRBV25-1 | - | TGTGCCAGCAGTGAATCTACGGGGGGCGCTTTAAGGGAGACCCAGTACTTC | CASSESTGGALRETQYF
TRBJ2-7 | - | TRBV27 | - | TGTGCCAGCAGTTCCAGTTCCTACGAGCAGTACTTC | CASSSSSYEQYF
TRBJ2-2 | - | TRBV9 | TRBD2 | TGTGCCAGCAGCAGAACTAGCGGGAGGGCCGGCACCGGGGAGCTGTTTTTT | CASSRTSGRAGTGELFF
TRBJ2-1 | - | TRBV19 | TRBD2 | TGTGCCAGTAGTATAAGGCAGGGGCTAGCGGGAGTTAATGAGCAGTTCTTC | CASSIRQGLAGVNEQFF
TRBJ1-1 | - | TRBV18 | - | TGTGCCAGCTCACCGTCCAGGGCGATGAACACTGAAGCTTTCTTT | CASSPSRAMNTEAFF
TRBJ1-2 | - | TRBV4-2 | - | TGTGCCAGCACGGGGGCGAACTATGGCTACACCTTC | CASTGANYGYTF
TRBJ1-1 | many | TRBV27 | - | TGTGCCAGCAAGGGGCAACCGGACACTGAAGCTTTCTTT | CASKGQPDTEAFF
TRBJ2-3 | - | TRBV30 | - | TGTGCCTGGAGACGGGATCTTCTGGGCACAGATACGCAGTATTTT | CAWRRDLLGTDTQYF
TRBJ2-7 | - | TRBV5-6 | - | TGTGCCAGCAGCTCTCTTGGGCCCCCCTACGAGCAGTACTTC | CASSSLGPPYEQYF
TRBJ2-3 | - | TRBV24-1 | - | TGTGCCACCCGACGCGGAGACCGCACAGATACGCAGTATTTT | CATRRGDRTDTQYF
TRBJ2-7 | once | TRBV4-3 | - | TGCGCCAGCAGCCGCGGTCGGACCTACGAGCAGTACTTC | CASSRGRTYEQYF
TRBJ2-7 | - | TRBV15 | TRBD2 | TGTGCCACCAGCAGAGAGGCCGGACTAGCGGGAGCCGAGCAGTACTTC | CATSREAGLAGAEQYF